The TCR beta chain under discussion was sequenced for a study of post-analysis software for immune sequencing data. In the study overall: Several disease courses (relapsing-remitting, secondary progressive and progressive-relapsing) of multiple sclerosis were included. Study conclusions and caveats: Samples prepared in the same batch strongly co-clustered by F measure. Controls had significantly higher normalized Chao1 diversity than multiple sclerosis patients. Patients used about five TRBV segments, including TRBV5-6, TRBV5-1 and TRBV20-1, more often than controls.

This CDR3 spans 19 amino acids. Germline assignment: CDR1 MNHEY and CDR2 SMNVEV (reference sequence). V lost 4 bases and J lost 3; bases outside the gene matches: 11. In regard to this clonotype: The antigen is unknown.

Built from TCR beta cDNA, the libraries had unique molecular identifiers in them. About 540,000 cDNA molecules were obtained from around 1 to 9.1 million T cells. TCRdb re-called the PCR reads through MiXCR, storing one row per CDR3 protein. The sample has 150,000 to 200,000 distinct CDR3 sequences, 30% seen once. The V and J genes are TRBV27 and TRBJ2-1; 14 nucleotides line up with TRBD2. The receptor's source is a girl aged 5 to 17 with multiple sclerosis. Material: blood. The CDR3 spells CASSYMGLAGVPFYNEQFF. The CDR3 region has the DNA TGTGCCAGCAGTTATATGGGACTAGCGGGAGTTCCATTCTACAATGAGCAGTTCTTC.